The 9 T cell receptor beta chains reported below all come from one sample, sequenced in a study of shared clonotypes between healthy human individuals. The table came from immunoSEQ multiplex PCR; TCRdb's copy has only in-frame clones and leaves some out. Among more than 2,000,000 clones listed, over 90% were seen once. Sequencing was carried out using naive CD4+ T cells from PBMCs. The sample's subset: CD45RA+ positively selected. These receptors all stem from a man aged 18-30 years in good health. Some clones in this sample may be carry-over from other donors' samples.

This clone occurred once. The CDR3 does not close with the conserved phenylalanine or tryptophan, likely indicating a read error. The DNA is left out, because the CDR3 cannot be placed on it with certainty; the CDR3 is given as TCRdb lists it. The chain links TRBV6-4 to TRBJ2-6; TRBD1 is the table's D call and was not checked against the DNA. The CDR3 length is 11 residues, termini included. Germline lookup yields CDR1 MRHNA and CDR2 SNTAGT. The CDR3 here is CASTRGTGDAS.

A single count supports this clone. Other DNA sequences of this sample code for an identical CDR3. CDR3 amino acids: CSVRGLLNTEAFF. The CDR3 DNA reads TGCAGCGTTCGGGGGCTCCTTAACACTGAAGCTTTCTTT. The rearrangement links TRBV29-1 to TRBJ1-1; D is perhaps TRBD1 (6 bases). Germline V gives CDR1 SQVTM, CDR2 ANQGSEA. V gave up 5 bases and J gave up 2 bases, with 12 bases separating them. The CDR3 contains 13 residues.

V gene TRBV6-6 combines with J gene TRBJ2-5; TRBD1 matches at 8 bases. The CDR3 contains 14 residues. Germline V lookup: CDR1 MNHNY, CDR2 SVGAGI (reference sequence). V shed 6 bases, J shed 5 bases, and the junction held 8 bases outside the gene matches. The CDR3, as DNA: TGTGCCAGCAGCTCCAGTACAGGGGGGGAGACCCAGTACTTC. Its protein is CASSSSTGGETQYF.

The CDR3 reads CASSRSTGYEQYF. CDR3 bases: TGTGCCAGTAGTAGAAGTACGGGCTACGAGCAGTACTTC. V usage is TRBV19 and J usage is TRBJ2-7; D gene uncertain. The CDR3 spans 13 residues. Germline V lookup: CDR1 LNHDA, CDR2 SQIVND (reference sequence). Deletions cut 4 bases from V and 3 bases from J, with 10 bases between.

The chain links TRBV18 to TRBJ1-1; a weak D match, TRBD1 (6 bases). The CDR3 is made up of 16 amino acids. The germline V and J ends were trimmed by 2 bases and 1 base, with 14 bases remaining between them. Germline V lookup: CDR1 KGHSH, CDR2 LQKENI. CDR3 in amino acids: CASSPIPTGGNTEAFF. The CDR3 coding sequence is TGTGCCAGCTCACCAATTCCGACAGGTGGGAACACTGAAGCTTTCTTT.

The rearrangement uses TRBV19 and TRBJ2-5, with TRBD2 matching 7 bases. The CDR3 contains 17 residues. The germline V gene has CDR1 LNHDA and CDR2 SQIVND (reference sequence). The V gene end was trimmed by 4 bases and the J gene end by 1 base; junction bases not matched to a gene: 12. CDR3 protein: CASSTGGRARGQETQYF. CDR3 DNA: TGTGCCAGTAGTACCGGGGGGAGGGCCCGCGGCCAAGAGACCCAGTACTTC.

The V gene is TRBV7-2, the J gene TRBJ2-2, with a possible D match to TRBD1 (6 bases). V lost 1 base to trimming and J lost 2 bases, with 14 bases between them. Looked up from germline, CDR1 is SGHTA and CDR2 is FQGNSA. The CDR3 spans 17 residues. DNA for the CDR3: TGTGCCAGCAGCTTAGATTGGGGGACATTTAACACCGGGGAGCTGTTTTTT. As protein: CASSLDWGTFNTGELFF.

V gene TRBV11-2 combines with J gene TRBJ1-1; 11 nucleotides agree with TRBD1. Germline-derived CDR1 and CDR2 are SGHAT and FQNNGV. The CDR3 is 15 residues long. V was pared by 5 bases and J by 8 bases, with 10 bases of the junction left unmatched. In nucleotides, the CDR3 is TGTGCCAGCAGCCCACGGGACAGGGGGTTCGGCGAAGCTTTCTTT. Protein product: CASSPRDRGFGEAFF.

The chain is built from TRBV15 and TRBJ1-5; D is ambiguous. The V and J ends lost 0 bases and 11 bases respectively, with 14 bases between them. This CDR3 is 14 amino acids long. CDR1 and CDR2 (germline): LNHNV, YYDKDF (reference sequence). The DNA of the CDR3 is TGTGCCACCAGCAGAGATACCGACGATGCGGCCCAGCATTTT. As protein: CATSRDTDDAAQHF.